This T cell receptor beta chain was sequenced during a study of graft-versus-host responses after intestinal transplantation. Overall study context: All of the recipients had induction that used anti-thymocyte globulin, then tacrolimus and steroids for 2 to 3 years. Findings and caveats of the study: There were GvH clones found in recipient marrow, and some of them appeared first in ileum or blood.

A word on this clone: Its specificity is unknown.

Method: immunoSEQ multiplex PCR; TCRdb's copy keeps in-frame clones and lacks some. In the table there are 90,000 to 150,000 clones, around 96% of which are singletons. Germline V gives CDR1 SNHLY, CDR2 FYNNEI. With 0 bases clipped from V and 3 bases from J, the junction kept 4 bases outside the gene matches. The CDR3 length is 16 residues. The gene calls are TRBV2 and TRBJ2-3; the match to TRBD2 covers 9 bases. The specimen comprised unstimulated CD8+ T cells sorted from spleen or lymph node cells, sampled before intestinal transplant. The source of this sequence is a human donor who received an intestinal transplant. CDR3 coding DNA: TGTGCCAGCAGTGAAGCGCGGACTAGCGTTACAGATACGCAGTATTTT. Translation: CASSEARTSVTDTQYF.